The entry below gives a single T cell receptor (beta chain) sequence along with its context. Its antigen is currently unknown. The data were taken from a study of a mutant IDH1 vaccine in newly diagnosed glioma. In the study overall: Patients began vaccination 4-6 weeks after radiotherapy alone, or with temozolomide cycles. Earlier therapy was either radiotherapy, temozolomide, or both, and most got both.

Germline CDR1 reads MNHNS; CDR2 reads SASEGT. The CDR3 is 14 amino acids. V lost 11 bases to trimming and J lost 2 bases, with 18 bases between them. Time point noted: week 5, during vaccination. A 20-mer mutant IDH1 peptide at 300 ug was injected subcutaneously with topical imiquimod. Patients carried new grade 3 or 4 IDH1-mutant astrocytomas lacking nuclear ATRX. Study-wide results and limits: Immune responses induced by the vaccine were seen in 93.3% of patients, spanning multiple MHC alleles.

Assay used: immunoSEQ multiplex PCR; TCRdb lists only in-frame clones, some missing. The sample has around 34,000 clones; 45% to 70% are singletons. V usage is TRBV6-1 and J usage is TRBJ1-2; the D gene is possibly TRBD1 (5 bases). This TCR was recovered from a woman aged 18-29 years with glioma. Sample: PBMCs, taken from a glioma patient whose treatment included an IDH1 peptide vaccine. This CDR3 reads CASATGVANYGYTF. DNA of the CDR3: TGTGCCTCCGCTACGGGGGTGGCAAACTATGGCTACACCTTC.